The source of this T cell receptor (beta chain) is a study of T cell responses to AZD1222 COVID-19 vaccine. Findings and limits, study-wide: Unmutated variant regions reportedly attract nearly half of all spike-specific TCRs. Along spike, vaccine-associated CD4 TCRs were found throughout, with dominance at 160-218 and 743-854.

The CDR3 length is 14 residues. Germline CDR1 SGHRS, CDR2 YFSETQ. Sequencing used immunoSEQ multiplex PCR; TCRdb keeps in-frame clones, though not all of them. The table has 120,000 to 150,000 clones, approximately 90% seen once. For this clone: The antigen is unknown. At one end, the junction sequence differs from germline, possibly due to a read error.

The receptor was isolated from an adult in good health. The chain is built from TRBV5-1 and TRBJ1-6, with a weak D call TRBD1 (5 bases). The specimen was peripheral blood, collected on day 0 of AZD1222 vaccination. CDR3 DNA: TGCGCCAGCAGATTGGGGCAGGTTAATTCACCCCTCCACTTT. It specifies CASRLGQVNSPLHF.